This T cell receptor beta chain derives from a study of cytomegalovirus exposure and HLA in healthy donors. 13 Jbeta primers and 60 Vbeta primers were used for the PCR. Original handling: There were around 77 million unique TCR beta chains by a later count, and about 12 million of them were shared. Sequenced by immunoSEQ multiplex PCR; TCRdb stores in-frame clones only, minus some. From that table come the V and J calls and clone size; the DNA was used to work out D and trimming. The sample data list 100,000 to 150,000 clones. About this clone: The antigen remains unidentified.

General study results and limits: Sequencing probably produced one cluster of sequence variants that were highly shared.

The receptor comes from a man aged 40-55 years in good health and CMV-seronegative. The sequenced sample consisted of PBMCs.

In nucleotides, the CDR3 is TGTGCCAGCAGCTTGGCCGGGACTAGCGGGATGTACGAGCAGTACTTC. As protein: CASSLAGTSGMYEQYF. This rearrangement joins TRBV5-5 to TRBJ2-7; 13 bases agree with TRBD2. The CDR3 spans 16 residues. Germline assignment: CDR1 SGHKS and CDR2 YYEKEE (reference sequence). Germline trimming cut 0 bases from V and 4 bases from J; bases unmatched to any gene: 4.